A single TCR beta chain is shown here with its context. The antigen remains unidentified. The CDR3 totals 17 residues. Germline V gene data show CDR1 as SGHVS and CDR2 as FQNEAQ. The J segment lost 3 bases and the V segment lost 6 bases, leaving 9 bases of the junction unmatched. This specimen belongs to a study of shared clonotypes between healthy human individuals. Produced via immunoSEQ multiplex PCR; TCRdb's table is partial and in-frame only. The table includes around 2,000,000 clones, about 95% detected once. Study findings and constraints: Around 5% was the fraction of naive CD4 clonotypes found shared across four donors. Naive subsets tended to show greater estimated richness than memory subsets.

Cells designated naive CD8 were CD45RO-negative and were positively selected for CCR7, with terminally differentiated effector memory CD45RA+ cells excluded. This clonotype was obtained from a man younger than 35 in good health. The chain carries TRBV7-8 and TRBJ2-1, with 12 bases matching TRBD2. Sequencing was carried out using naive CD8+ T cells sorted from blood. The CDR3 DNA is TGTGCCAGCAGGGAACCGACTAGCGGGGGTAACTACAATGAGCAGTTCTTC. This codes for CASREPTSGGNYNEQFF.